Listed here are 2 T cell receptor beta chains from one sample, sequenced in a study of T cell responses to AZD1222 COVID-19 vaccine. Repertoires were generated with immunoSEQ multiplex PCR, while TCRdb's copy carries only in-frame clones and drops some. The sample consists of 110,000 to 150,000 clones, over 80% of them appearing once. This specimen was peripheral blood, taken 28 days after the second AZD1222 dose. These receptors came from an adult who received the AZD1222 COVID-19 vaccine.

As for this clone: One junction end does not reproduce the germline sequence, and a read error may be involved. The CDR3 sequence: CASSGGDHETQYF. The DNA for the CDR3 is TGTGCCAGCAGCGGGGGGGACCACGAGACCCAGTACTTC. The V call is TRBV9, the J call TRBJ2-5, with D possibly being TRBD2 (6 bases). The CDR3 is 13 amino acids. The germline CDR1 and CDR2 sequences are SGDLS and YYNGEE.

The chain joins TRBV28 to TRBJ2-1; 8 nucleotides match TRBD2. V shed 5 bases, J shed 7 bases, and the junction held 10 bases outside the gene matches. Germline V lookup: CDR1 MDHEN, CDR2 SYDVKM. This CDR3 spans 15 amino acids. CDR3 sequence (DNA): TGTGCCAGCAGTATGAGCGGGGGAGGATATAATGAGCAGTTCTTC. It specifies CASSMSGGGYNEQFF. Full variable domain (rest looked up from reference TRBV28 and TRBJ2-1): DVKVTQSSRYLVKRTGEKVFLECVQDMDHENMFWYRQDPGLGLRLIYFSYDVKMKEKGDIPEGYSVSREKKERFSLILESASTNQTSMYLCASSMSGGGYNEQFFGPGTRLTVL.